The rows below give T cell receptor beta chains drawn from one sample of a study of post-analysis software for immune sequencing data. Each CDR3 protein is one row after TCRdb ran MiXCR on the PCR reads. The sample includes hundreds of thousands of distinct CDR3 sequences, approximately 59% of them seen just once. Sequenced input: blood. Source of these receptors: a girl aged 2 to 9 with multiple sclerosis. Both conserved end residues are part of each CDR3. A D gene is named only where the DNA matches it firmly. Size tells how often a clone was seen (once, few, many) or the class of an expanded clone, and some rows leave it out.

j_call,d_call,v_call,clone_size,cdr3_aa,cdr3_nt
TRBJ2-7,.,TRBV10-1,.,CASSDGGYEQYF,TGCGCCAGCAGTGATGGGGGTTACGAGCAGTACTTC
TRBJ1-2,.,TRBV6-5,.,CTSRWGPFDGYTF,TGTACCAGCAGATGGGGCCCGTTTGATGGCTACACCTTC
TRBJ2-1,.,TRBV7-9,.,CASSPTNSHEQFF,TGTGCCAGCAGCCCGACTAACAGCCATGAGCAGTTCTTC
TRBJ1-2,TRBD1,TRBV29-1,.,CSVSLGDRGDGYTF,TGCAGCGTCTCCCTTGGGGACAGGGGGGATGGCTACACCTTC
TRBJ2-1,TRBD2,TRBV18,few,CASSPGAGERYNEQFF,TGTGCCAGCTCACCGGGAGCGGGAGAGCGCTACAATGAGCAGTTCTTC
TRBJ2-5,.,TRBV11-2,.,CASSLRTGTEETQYF,TGTGCCAGCAGCTTAAGAACTGGGACCGAGGAGACCCAGTACTTC
TRBJ2-3,.,TRBV20-1,few,CSGLAGHTDTQYF,TGCAGTGGTCTTGCGGGCCACACAGATACGCAGTATTTT
TRBJ2-3,.,TRBV7-2,.,CASSPLAGLSTDTQYF,TGTGCCAGCAGCCCCCTGGCTGGTCTTAGCACAGATACGCAGTATTTT
TRBJ2-5,TRBD2,TRBV29-1,few,CSVDLAGVTQETQYF,TGCAGCGTTGACCTAGCGGGAGTTACCCAAGAGACCCAGTACTTC
TRBJ2-3,TRBD1,TRBV7-2,.,CASSSYRGSTDTQYF,TGTGCCAGCAGCTCATACAGGGGGAGCACAGATACGCAGTATTTT
TRBJ2-5,.,TRBV11-2,few,CASSWERQTQYF,TGTGCCAGCAGCTGGGAACGGCAGACCCAGTACTTC
TRBJ2-1,.,TRBV29-1,.,CSVEDIGTSSYNEQFF,TGCAGCGTTGAAGATATAGGGACAAGCTCCTACAATGAGCAGTTCTTC
TRBJ2-3,TRBD2,TRBV7-2,.,CASSFTSGGELGDTQYF,TGTGCCAGCAGCTTTACTAGCGGGGGCGAACTGGGAGATACGCAGTATTTT
TRBJ1-2,.,TRBV7-9,.,CASSSGRAEGYTF,TGTGCCAGCAGTTCCGGGAGGGCGGAAGGCTACACCTTC
TRBJ2-1,.,TRBV7-9,.,CASSPYRRRGNEQFF,TGTGCCAGCAGCCCCTACCGTAGGAGGGGCAATGAGCAGTTCTTC
TRBJ2-5,TRBD2,TRBV6-6,.,CASSYLGTSEETQYF,TGTGCCAGCAGTTACCTCGGGACTAGCGAAGAGACCCAGTACTTC
TRBJ2-1,TRBD2,TRBV20-1,.,CSASRIGLAPSSYNEQFF,TGCAGTGCTAGCCGAATTGGACTAGCCCCTAGCTCCTACAATGAGCAGTTCTTC
TRBJ2-3,TRBD2,TRBV2,.,CASSRTGTSGRTDTQYF,TGTGCCAGCAGTCGAACCGGGACTAGCGGGAGAACAGATACGCAGTATTTT
TRBJ2-1,.,TRBV6-2/TRBV6-3,few,CASSYALEPPHNEQFF,TGTGCCAGCAGTTACGCCCTAGAGCCCCCGCACAATGAGCAGTTCTTC
TRBJ1-1,TRBD1,TRBV18,.,CASSPTKQGASEAFF,TGTGCCAGCTCACCGACAAAACAGGGGGCGTCTGAAGCTTTCTTT
TRBJ2-6,TRBD1,TRBV10-3,.,CAISESTGVASGANVLTF,TGTGCCATCAGTGAGTCGACAGGGGTTGCCTCTGGGGCCAACGTCCTGACTTTC
TRBJ1-2,.,TRBV7-2,.,CASSGRTTANYGYTF,TGTGCCAGCAGCGGGCGGACAACAGCCAACTATGGCTACACCTTC
TRBJ2-7,.,TRBV29-1,few,CSVEERGMHYEQYF,TGCAGCGTTGAAGAAAGGGGGATGCACTACGAGCAGTACTTC
TRBJ1-4,.,TRBV4-3,few,CASSQDFGNEKLFF,TGCGCCAGCAGCCAAGATTTCGGCAATGAAAAACTGTTTTTT
TRBJ1-1,.,TRBV29-1,.,CSVGRTMNTEAFF,TGCAGCGTTGGACGTACGATGAACACTGAAGCTTTCTTT
TRBJ2-7,TRBD2,TRBV20-1,.,CSAIRASGSLEQYF,TGCAGTGCGATCCGGGCTAGCGGGAGCCTCGAGCAGTACTTC
TRBJ1-5,.,TRBV6-5,.,CASRTAKDNQPQHF,TGTGCCAGCAGAACGGCGAAGGACAATCAGCCCCAGCATTTT
TRBJ2-3,.,TRBV7-2,.,CASSLGTMSDTQYF,TGTGCCAGCAGCTTAGGGACTATGAGTGATACGCAGTATTTT
TRBJ2-7,.,TRBV20-1,.,CSARPPSGGIYEQYF,TGCAGTGCTAGACCGCCCTCAGGGGGGATTTACGAGCAGTACTTC
TRBJ2-1,.,TRBV3-1,.,CASSQAATIYNEQFF,TGTGCCAGCAGCCAAGCGGCTACTATCTACAATGAGCAGTTCTTC
TRBJ2-1,.,TRBV29-1,few,CSGTTANNEQFF,TGCAGCGGCACGACAGCTAACAATGAGCAGTTCTTC
TRBJ1-2,.,TRBV29-1,few,CSVLGLKGYTF,TGCAGCGTTCTTGGCTTAAAAGGCTACACCTTC
TRBJ2-1,TRBD2,TRBV29-1,.,CSVGTGTNNEQFF,TGCAGCGTCGGTACCGGGACTAACAATGAGCAGTTCTTC
TRBJ1-2,TRBD1,TRBV4-1,.,CASSQDSDRGRHGYTF,TGCGCCAGCAGCCAAGATTCGGACAGGGGAAGGCATGGCTACACCTTC
TRBJ2-1,TRBD2,TRBV7-9,.,CASSLRGGRAADEQFF,TGTGCCAGCAGCTTACGAGGCGGGAGGGCGGCGGATGAGCAGTTCTTC
TRBJ2-5,.,TRBV29-1,.,CSLQGPSQETQYF,TGCAGCCTACAGGGACCGTCCCAAGAGACCCAGTACTTC
TRBJ1-1,TRBD1,TRBV6-5,few,CASSRTGTVMNTEAFF,TGTGCCAGCAGCCGAACCGGGACAGTCATGAACACTGAAGCTTTCTTT
TRBJ1-5,.,TRBV5-1,few,CASSLWGIDQPQHF,TGCGCCAGCAGCTTGTGGGGCATTGATCAGCCCCAGCATTTT
TRBJ1-4,TRBD1,TRBV11-2,.,CASSPRTGYNEKLFF,TGTGCCAGCAGCCCGAGGACAGGGTACAATGAAAAACTGTTTTTT
TRBJ2-5,.,TRBV19,.,CASSEGQPGETQYF,TGTGCCAGTAGTGAAGGACAGCCAGGAGAGACCCAGTACTTC
TRBJ2-1,TRBD1,TRBV6-6,.,CASSYSASRQGIEQFF,TGTGCCAGCAGTTACTCGGCATCCAGACAGGGAATTGAGCAGTTCTTC